The 9 T cell receptor beta chains presented below share a single source sample, sequenced in a study of shared clonotypes between healthy human individuals. The protocol was immunoSEQ multiplex PCR, while the TCRdb copy is restricted to in-frame clones and leaves out a portion. The sample lists about 460,000 clones, 75% to 80% occurring once. Sequencing was carried out using PBMCs. The receptors were sampled from a woman in her thirties or forties in good health. Some clones in this sample may be carry-over from other donors' samples.

The chain carries TRBV10-2 and TRBJ2-7; D possibly matches TRBD1 or TRBD2 (5 bases each). The ends were cut back, 6 bases at V and 3 bases at J, with 15 bases in the middle. CDR3 length: 14 amino acids. Germline V lookup: CDR1 WSHSY, CDR2 SAAADI. This CDR3 is CASRAPGPSYEQYF. The CDR3 DNA is TGCGCCAGCAGGGCACCGGGACCCAGCTACGAGCAGTACTTC.

The gene calls are TRBV10-3 and TRBJ2-3; 9 positions match TRBD1. The J segment lost 1 base and the V segment lost 3 bases, leaving 5 bases of the junction unmatched. This CDR3 comprises 16 residues. CDR1 and CDR2 (germline): ENHRY, SYGVKD. CDR3 sequence (DNA): TGTGCCATCAGTGAACAGGGGGCGGTGGGCACAGATACGCAGTATTTT. This sequence encodes CAISEQGAVGTDTQYF.

The rearrangement uses TRBV2 and TRBJ1-1; D is ambiguous. Germline CDR1 SNHLY, CDR2 FYNNEI. V was clipped by 7 bases and J by 0 bases, with 12 bases between them. The CDR3 runs 14 residues. DNA of the CDR3: TGTGCCAGCAAGGGAGTGGGAATGAACACTGAAGCTTTCTTT. Its translation is CASKGVGMNTEAFF.

This clone was counted a single time. The CDR3 spells CASSFSSGRFDEQFF. The CDR3 bases are TGTGCCAGCAGCTTTTCCAGCGGGAGGTTCGATGAGCAGTTCTTC. The V gene is TRBV5-4, the J gene TRBJ2-1, with TRBD2 identical over 9 bases. The V segment lost 2 bases and the J segment 8 bases; nucleotides outside the gene matches: 8. The germline CDR1 and CDR2 sequences are SGHNT and YYREEE (reference sequence). The CDR3 sequence is 15 residues long. Combining the CDR3 with reference TRBV5-4 and TRBJ2-1 gives the whole variable domain ETGVTQSPTHLIKTRGQQVTLRCSSQSGHNTVSWYQQALGQGPQFIFQYYREEENGRGNFPPRFSGLQFPNYSSELNVNALELDDSALYLCASSFSSGRFDEQFFGPGTRLTVL.

V and J are TRBV9 and TRBJ2-1, with 13 positions matching TRBD2. Germline V gene sequence: CDR1 SGDLS, CDR2 YYNGEE. The CDR3 spans 15 residues. V lost 3 bases and J lost 9; bases outside the gene matches: 6. The CDR3 spells CASSATSGRAFEQFF. The CDR3 DNA reads as TGTGCCAGCAGCGCCACTAGCGGGAGGGCCTTTGAGCAGTTCTTC.

As DNA, the CDR3 is TGCGCCAGCAGCTTTGGGAGCGACGGGAACACTGAAGCTTTCTTT. This encodes CASSFGSDGNTEAFF. V gene TRBV5-1 combines with J gene TRBJ1-1; unclear D gene. V was pared by 2 bases and J by 1 base, with 12 bases between. Germline V CDR1 and CDR2: SGHRS, YFSETQ. The CDR3 has 15 residues.

As concerns this clone: A far more abundant clone sits one base away, making this likely a read error. The CDR3 end shows no conserved phenylalanine or tryptophan, and so a read error is likely. The V and J genes are TRBV30 and TRBJ1-6; 9 nucleotides match TRBD1. V shed 1 base and J 9 bases; nucleotides not matched to a gene: 1. CDR1 GTSNPN and CDR2 SVGIG come from the germline V gene (reference sequence). The CDR3 length is 13 residues. CDR3 DNA: TGTGCCTGGAGTGAGGACAGGGGTTCACCCCTCCACCTT. Amino acid sequence: CAWSEDRGSPLHL.

The chain employs TRBV18 and TRBJ2-7; D unresolved. Per the germline V gene, CDR1 is KGHSH and CDR2 is LQKENI. V lost 3 bases and J 6 bases, leaving 21 bases between the germline ends. CDR3 size: 16 residues. DNA of the CDR3: TGTGCCAGCTCACCGTCCCTTACAGACACCTATCGCGAGCAGTACTTC. This encodes CASSPSLTDTYREQYF. Full variable domain (rest looked up from reference TRBV18 and TRBJ2-7): NAGVMQNPRHLVRRRGQEARLRCSPMKGHSHVYWYRQLPEEGLKFMVYLQKENIIDESGMPKERFSAEFPKEGPSILRIQQVVRGDSAAYFCASSPSLTDTYREQYFGPGTRLTVT.

V is TRBV9 and J is TRBJ2-1; 10 bases are a match to TRBD2. J lost 9 bases, V lost 0 bases, and 6 bases had no gene match. Germline CDR1 and CDR2: SGDLS and YYNGEE. The CDR3 covers 15 residues. The CDR3, as DNA: TGTGCCAGCAGCGTAGAGCTAGCGGGAGATCTTGAGCAGTTCTTC. Translated, it gives CASSVELAGDLEQFF.